Listed below are T cell receptor beta chains from one sample, sequenced in a study of shared clonotypes between healthy human individuals. Sequenced by immunoSEQ multiplex PCR; TCRdb stores in-frame clones only, minus some. This sample has about 600,000 clones; 97% occur once, and the top ten carry roughly 0.055%. Sequences were obtained from naive CD4+ T cells sorted from blood. The source of these receptors is a woman aged 25 to 39 in good health. Each CDR3 is given with its conserved first and last residue. The order of the fields is J gene, clone size, D gene, V gene, CDR3 DNA, CDR3 protein. D genes are given only for firm matches. The listing skips clone size in some rows; elsewhere it reads once, few, many or a size class.

TRBJ2-7 | NA | NA | TRBV11-2 | TGTGCCAGCAGCTTAGATCGAACAGCGGCCTCGGGCGAGCAGTACTTC | CASSLDRTAASGEQYF
TRBJ2-7 | NA | TRBD2 | TRBV28 | TGTGCCAGCACCCAGCCGGGGGGGCCGATACGGGAGCAGTACTTC | CASTQPGGPIREQYF
TRBJ2-2 | NA | TRBD1 | TRBV6-1 | TGTGCCAGCAGATATGGACAGGGGGAAACCGGGGAGCTGTTTTTT | CASRYGQGETGELFF
TRBJ2-1 | NA | TRBD2 | TRBV2 | TGTGCCAGCAGTCGGACTAGCGGCTACTACAATGAGCAGTTCTTC | CASSRTSGYYNEQFF
TRBJ2-7 | NA | TRBD1 | TRBV7-8 | TGTGCCAGCAGCGCCTCGGACAGGGCTTCCTACGAGCAGTACTTC | CASSASDRASYEQYF
TRBJ2-3 | NA | NA | TRBV10-1 | TGCGCCAGCAGTGGGGGAGTGGACACAGATACGCAGTATTTT | CASSGGVDTDTQYF
TRBJ2-7 | NA | NA | TRBV7-9 | TGTGCCAGCAGGAATTTGTCCTGGACGTCCACCTACGAGCAGTACTTC | CASRNLSWTSTYEQYF
TRBJ2-1 | NA | NA | TRBV5-1 | TGCGCCAGCAGCTTGATCCGGGGCTCCTACAATGAGCAGTTCTTC | CASSLIRGSYNEQFF
TRBJ1-2 | NA | NA | TRBV27 | TGTGCCAGCAGTTTAATCGGCAGAAGCTATGGCTACACCTTC | CASSLIGRSYGYTF
TRBJ1-1 | once | TRBD1 | TRBV7-9 | TGTGCCAGCAGCGACAGGGCGACTGAAGCTTTCTTT | CASSDRATEAFF
TRBJ2-3 | NA | NA | TRBV5-1 | TGCGCCAGCAGCTTGGGGGTCGGGCAGGGCACAGATACGCAGTATTTT | CASSLGVGQGTDTQYF
TRBJ1-1 | NA | NA | TRBV4-1 | TGCGCCAGCAGCCCGACAGCCATCGGGGGGTTAAACACTGAAGCTTTCTTT | CASSPTAIGGLNTEAFF
TRBJ2-5 | NA | NA | TRBV7-9 | TGTGCCAGCAGCTCCCCCAGGGGTAATGAGGGGGAGACCCAGTACTTC | CASSSPRGNEGETQYF
TRBJ1-5 | NA | TRBD1 | TRBV6-1 | TGTGCCAGCAGTGTATTAGGGACAGGGGGCATTAGCAATCAGCCCCAGCATTTT | CASSVLGTGGISNQPQHF
TRBJ2-5 | once | NA | TRBV11-2 | TGTGCCAGCAGCCCCTACCCGGGGGGCTACGAGACCCAGTACTTC | CASSPYPGGYETQYF
TRBJ1-2 | NA | NA | TRBV11-2 | TGTGCCAGCAGCTTAGACCGCACCGGAGGCTACACCTTC | CASSLDRTGGYTF
TRBJ1-2 | few | NA | TRBV6-5 | TGTGCCAGCTTCCGAGACGGTGGCTACACCTTC | CASFRDGGYTF
TRBJ1-2 | once | NA | TRBV28 | TGTGCCAGCAGTGATAGGGCTTATGGCTACACCTTC | CASSDRAYGYTF